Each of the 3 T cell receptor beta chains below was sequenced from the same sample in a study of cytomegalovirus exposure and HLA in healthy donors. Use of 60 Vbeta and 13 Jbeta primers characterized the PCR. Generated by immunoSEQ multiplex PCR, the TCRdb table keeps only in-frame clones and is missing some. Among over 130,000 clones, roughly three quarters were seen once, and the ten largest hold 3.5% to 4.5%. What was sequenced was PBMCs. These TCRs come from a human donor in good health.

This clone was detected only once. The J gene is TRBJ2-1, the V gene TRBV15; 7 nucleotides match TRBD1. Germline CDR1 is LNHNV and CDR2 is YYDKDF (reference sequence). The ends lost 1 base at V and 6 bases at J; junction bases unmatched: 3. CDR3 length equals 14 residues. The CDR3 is CATSRVRQGNEQFF. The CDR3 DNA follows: TGTGCCACCAGCAGAGTGAGACAGGGCAATGAGCAGTTCTTC.

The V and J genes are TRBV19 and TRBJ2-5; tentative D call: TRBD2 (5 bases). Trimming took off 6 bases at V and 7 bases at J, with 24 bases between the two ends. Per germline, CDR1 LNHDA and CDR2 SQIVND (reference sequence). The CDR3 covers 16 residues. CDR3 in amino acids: CASRPLSGTGSVTQYF. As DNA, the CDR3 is TGTGCCAGTAGACCCCTATCGGGCACGGGGAGTGTGACCCAGTACTTC. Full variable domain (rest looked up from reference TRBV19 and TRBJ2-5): DGGITQSPKYLFRKEGQNVTLSCEQNLNHDAMYWYRQDPGQGLRLIYYSQIVNDFQKGDIAEGYSVSREKKESFPLTVTSAQKNPTAFYLCASRPLSGTGSVTQYFGPGTRLLVL.

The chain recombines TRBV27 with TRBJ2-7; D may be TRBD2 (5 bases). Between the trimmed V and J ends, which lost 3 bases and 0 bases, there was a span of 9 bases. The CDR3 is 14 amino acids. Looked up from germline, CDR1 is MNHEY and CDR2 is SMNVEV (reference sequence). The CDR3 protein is CASSFRDDSYEQYF. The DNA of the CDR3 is TGTGCCAGCAGTTTTCGGGATGACTCCTACGAGCAGTACTTC.